The rows below give T cell receptor beta chains drawn from one sample of a study of blood T cell repertoires in COVID-19. TCRdb's copy holds only in-frame clones and misses some; the assay was immunoSEQ multiplex PCR. This sample has fewer than 200,000 clones; under 90% occur once, and the top ten carry under 8.5%. The sample consisted of peripheral blood. The receptors derive from a human donor in a cohort sampled during active COVID-19. Each CDR3 is given with its conserved first and last residue. D genes are given only for firm matches. The listing skips clone size in some rows; elsewhere it reads once, few, many or a size class.

J gene	D gene	clone size	V gene	CDR3 DNA	CDR3 protein
TRBJ2-5	NA	NA	TRBV29-1	TGCAGCGCCCCAGGGGCTAGCCGAGAAGAGACCCAGTACTTC	CSAPGASREETQYF
TRBJ2-2	NA	NA	TRBV6-8	TGTGCCAGCAGTTACTCGCCACGGCCCCCGATTCTTGACACAACCGGGGAGCTGTTTTTT	CASSYSPRPPILDTTGELFF
TRBJ1-6	TRBD1	NA	TRBV7-9	TGTGCCAGCAGCCCTCAGGGGGCGAATAATTCACCCCTCCACTTT	CASSPQGANNSPLHF
TRBJ2-7	NA	few	TRBV11-2	TGTGCCAGCAGTTCTAGCGAAGGCTACGAGCAGTACTTC	CASSSSEGYEQYF
TRBJ2-5	NA	once	TRBV5-1	TGCGCCAGCAGCTTGGGGCCAGGGGAAAAGACCCAGTACTTC	CASSLGPGEKTQYF
TRBJ1-1	TRBD1	once	TRBV10-3	TGTGCCATCCGGGACAGGGGACTCATGAACACTGAAGCTTTCTTT	CAIRDRGLMNTEAFF
TRBJ2-3	NA	NA	TRBV27	TGTGCCAGCAGTTTAGGCCCCATAGATACGCAGTATTTT	CASSLGPIDTQYF
TRBJ1-4	NA	NA	TRBV5-5	TGTGCCAGCAGCGTACACAGAGCAACTAATGAAAAACTGTTTTTT	CASSVHRATNEKLFF
TRBJ2-3	TRBD2	NA	TRBV10-2	TGCGCCAGCAGACCGGCTAGCGGCCACACAGATACGCAGTATTTT	CASRPASGHTDTQYF
TRBJ2-1	TRBD2	NA	TRBV12-5	TGTGCTAGTGGAGGACCTACCGGGACTAGCGGGAACAATGAGCAGTTCTTC	CASGGPTGTSGNNEQFF
TRBJ2-5	NA	NA	TRBV6-1	TGTGCCAGCAGTGAAGCGGGGGGAGTGCGAGAGACCCAGTACTTC	CASSEAGGVRETQYF
TRBJ2-7	TRBD1	NA	TRBV4-1	TGCGCCAGCAGCCAAGAGGACAGGGAAAGTTACGAGCAGTACTTC	CASSQEDRESYEQYF
TRBJ2-1	TRBD2	NA	TRBV11-2	TGTGCCAGCAGCTTAGTTGGCGGGGGGGACAATGAGCAGTTCTTC	CASSLVGGGDNEQFF
TRBJ2-2	NA	once	TRBV11-1	TGTGCCAGCAGCCCAGGGAAGAGGACCGGGGAGCTGTTTTTT	CASSPGKRTGELFF
TRBJ1-2	TRBD1	NA	TRBV19	TGTGCCAGTAGTATGGCGGCAGGGGGCTATGGCTACACCTTC	CASSMAAGGYGYTF
TRBJ1-6	TRBD1	NA	TRBV4-1	TGCGCCAGCAACGAACCGGACAGGGGGTATAATTCACCCCTCCACTTT	CASNEPDRGYNSPLHF
TRBJ1-1	NA	NA	TRBV29-1	TGCAGCGTTGAACTAGGACAGCCCAACACTGAAGCTTTCTTT	CSVELGQPNTEAFF
TRBJ2-7	TRBD1	NA	TRBV29-1	TGCAGCGTCAAAGACAGGGTGCATGCCTACGAGCAGTACTTC	CSVKDRVHAYEQYF
TRBJ2-7	TRBD1	NA	TRBV7-6	TGTGCCAGCAGCTTGTCACAGGGGTTAGCCTACGAGCAGTACTTC	CASSLSQGLAYEQYF
TRBJ2-7	TRBD2	few	TRBV3-1/TRBV3-2	TGTGCCAGCAGCCCCCCTGGGGGGGAATCCTACGAGCAGTACTTC	CASSPPGGESYEQYF
TRBJ1-1	NA	NA	TRBV19	TGTGCCAGTAGCAAGACAGCGCTAAACACTGAAGCTTTCTTT	CASSKTALNTEAFF
TRBJ1-1	NA	few	TRBV11-3	TGTGCCAGCAGCTTAGGTGGCGGGAACACTGAAGCTTTCTTT	CASSLGGGNTEAFF
TRBJ2-7	TRBD1	NA	TRBV19	TGTGCCAGTAGTGCCCGGGACAGGGTCTTCGAGCAGTACTTC	CASSARDRVFEQYF
TRBJ1-2	NA	NA	TRBV3-1/TRBV3-2	TGTGCCAGCAGCCAAGGACAGTTGTTCTATGGCTACACCTTC	CASSQGQLFYGYTF
TRBJ2-5	NA	NA	TRBV6-6	TGTGCCAGCAGTTACTCTGGGGGGGGGCCCGGTCAGACCCAGTACTTC	CASSYSGGGPGQTQYF
TRBJ1-5	TRBD1	once	TRBV6-5	TGTGCCAGCAGCCTTACAGGGGCAAGCAATCAGCCCCAGCATTTT	CASSLTGASNQPQHF
TRBJ2-7	TRBD1	NA	TRBV6-4	TGTGCCAGCAGTGCGGACAGGGGAACCTACGAGCAGTACTTC	CASSADRGTYEQYF
TRBJ1-6	NA	NA	TRBV7-8	TGTGCCAGCAGCTTGGCCTTCAACGCCCGATTCTCCTATAATTCACCCCTCCACTTT	CASSLAFNARFSYNSPLHF
TRBJ1-1	TRBD1	many	TRBV4-1	TGCGCCAGCAGCCTGGGGGGGGACAGGGTAGGGAACACTGAAGCTTTCTTT	CASSLGGDRVGNTEAFF
TRBJ1-2	TRBD1	NA	TRBV6-5	TGTGCCAGCAGTCCCACCGGGACAGGCACCTATGGCTACACCTTC	CASSPTGTGTYGYTF
TRBJ1-3	NA	NA	TRBV9	TGTGCCAGCAGCGTACAGGGCCACTCTGGAAACACCATATATTTT	CASSVQGHSGNTIYF
TRBJ1-1	NA	few	TRBV20-1	TGCAGTGCCGAGGGTGCAGCTTTCTTT	CSAEGAAFF
TRBJ2-1	NA	NA	TRBV3-1/TRBV3-2	TGTGCCAGCAGCCAAGGCACCGGCGGCTCTGAGGGACTTTCCTACAATGAGCAGTTCTTC	CASSQGTGGSEGLSYNEQFF
TRBJ2-2	TRBD2	NA	TRBV2	TGTGCCAGCTTAGTTGGACTAGCTGGGATCGGGGAGCTGTTTTTT	CASLVGLAGIGELFF
TRBJ2-1	NA	NA	TRBV7-8	TGTGCCAGCAGCCCATCGGACGGGGAGAATTACAATGAGCAGTTCTTC	CASSPSDGENYNEQFF
TRBJ2-7	TRBD2	NA	TRBV9	TGTGCCAGCAGCTCCGGGACTAGCGGGGCCTACGAGCAGTACTTC	CASSSGTSGAYEQYF
TRBJ2-5	NA	once	TRBV6-5	TGTGCCAGCAGTTACTCAGGAGAAGAGACCCAGTACTTC	CASSYSGEETQYF
TRBJ1-3	TRBD1	once	TRBV5-5	TGTGCCAGCAGCAAAGACAGGGCTGGAAACACCATATATTTT	CASSKDRAGNTIYF
TRBJ1-1	TRBD1	NA	TRBV2	TGTGCCAGCAACGAAGGGCAGGACAGGGGATTGTGGAACACTGAAGCTTTCTTT	CASNEGQDRGLWNTEAFF